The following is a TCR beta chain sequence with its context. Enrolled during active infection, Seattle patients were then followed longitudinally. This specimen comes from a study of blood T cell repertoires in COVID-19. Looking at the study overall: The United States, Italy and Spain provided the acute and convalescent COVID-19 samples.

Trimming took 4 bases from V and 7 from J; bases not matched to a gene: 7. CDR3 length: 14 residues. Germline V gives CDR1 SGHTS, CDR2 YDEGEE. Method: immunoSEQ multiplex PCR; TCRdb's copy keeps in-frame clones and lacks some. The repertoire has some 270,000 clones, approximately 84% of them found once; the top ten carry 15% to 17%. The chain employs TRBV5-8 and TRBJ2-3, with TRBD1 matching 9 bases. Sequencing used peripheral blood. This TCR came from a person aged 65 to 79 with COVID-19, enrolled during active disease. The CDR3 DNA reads TGTGCCAGCAGCCAAGGGACAGGGCAGAATACGCAGTATTTT. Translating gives CASSQGTGQNTQYF.